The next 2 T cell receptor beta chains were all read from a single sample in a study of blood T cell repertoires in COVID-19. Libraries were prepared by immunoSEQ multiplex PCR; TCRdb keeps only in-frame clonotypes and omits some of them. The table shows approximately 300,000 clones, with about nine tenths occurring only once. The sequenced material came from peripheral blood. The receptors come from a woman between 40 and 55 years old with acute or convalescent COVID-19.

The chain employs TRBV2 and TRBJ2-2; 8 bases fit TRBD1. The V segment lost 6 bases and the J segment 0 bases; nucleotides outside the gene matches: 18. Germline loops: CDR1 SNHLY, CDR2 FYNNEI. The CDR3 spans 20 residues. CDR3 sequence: CASRADWDRWRGANTGELFF. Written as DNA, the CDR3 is TGTGCCAGCAGAGCCGATTGGGACAGGTGGCGCGGGGCGAACACCGGGGAGCTGTTTTTT.

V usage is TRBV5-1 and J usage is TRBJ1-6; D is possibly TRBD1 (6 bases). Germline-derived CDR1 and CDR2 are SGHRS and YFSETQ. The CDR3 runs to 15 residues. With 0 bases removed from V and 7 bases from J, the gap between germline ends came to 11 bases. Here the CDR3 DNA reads TGCGCCAGCAGCTTGGCGGGGAGGGGGAATTCACCCCTCCACTTT. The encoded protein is CASSLAGRGNSPLHF.